This T cell receptor beta chain was sequenced for a study of PD-1 blockade in classical Hodgkin lymphoma. General observations from the study: Those achieving complete response showed baseline diversity like newly diagnosed patients. Exclusion covered patients beginning nivolumab under 1 year post-ASCT. It was reported that newly diagnosed patients had less baseline TCR diversity than healthy donors.

Stated time point: cycle 4 day 1 (C4D1), after 5 to 7 weeks of nivolumab. All trial patients relapsed after autologous stem cell transplantation. Thawed PBMCs underwent magnetic negative selection to yield purified CD4+ T cells. Complete response, partial response or progressive disease made up the best responses. Sequencing was performed with immunoSEQ multiplex PCR; in TCRdb, only in-frame clones are kept and a portion is missing. The data show around 13,000 clones, roughly 86% seen once. With respect to this clone: No antigen is known for it.

The CDR3 has 13 amino acids. V was trimmed by 9 bases and J by 3 bases, leaving 14 bases between them. Germline CDR1 and CDR2: MDHEN and SYDVKM. This receptor was obtained from a human donor with classical Hodgkin lymphoma. The chain combines TRBV28 with TRBJ1-2, with TRBD1 as a possible D gene (5 bases). This specimen was CD4+ T cells from blood, taken before the fourth cycle of nivolumab. Written as DNA, the CDR3 is TGTGCCAGTGAGACGGGGGGAGACTATGGCTACACCTTC. This sequence encodes CASETGGDYGYTF.